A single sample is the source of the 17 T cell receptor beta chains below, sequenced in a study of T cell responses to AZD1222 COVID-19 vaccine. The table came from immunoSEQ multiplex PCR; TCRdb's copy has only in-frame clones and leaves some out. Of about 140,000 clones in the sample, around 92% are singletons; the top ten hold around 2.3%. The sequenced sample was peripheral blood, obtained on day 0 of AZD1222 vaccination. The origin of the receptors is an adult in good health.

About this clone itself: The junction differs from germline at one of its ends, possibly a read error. The CDR3 DNA reads TGTGCCTGGAGTGTCGGGGGGGTGAAGACTGAAGCTTTCTTT. Translation: CAWSVGGVKTEAFF. The chain employs TRBV30 and TRBJ1-1, with D possibly being TRBD1 (5 bases). The CDR3 totals 14 residues. In germline, CDR1 is GTSNPN, CDR2 SVGIG (reference sequence).

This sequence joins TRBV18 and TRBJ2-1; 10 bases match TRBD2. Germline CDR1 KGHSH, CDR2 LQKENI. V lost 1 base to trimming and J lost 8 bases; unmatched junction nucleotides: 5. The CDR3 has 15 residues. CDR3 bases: TGTGCCAGCTCACCACGACTAGCGGGTACCGATGAGCAGTTCTTC. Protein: CASSPRLAGTDEQFF.

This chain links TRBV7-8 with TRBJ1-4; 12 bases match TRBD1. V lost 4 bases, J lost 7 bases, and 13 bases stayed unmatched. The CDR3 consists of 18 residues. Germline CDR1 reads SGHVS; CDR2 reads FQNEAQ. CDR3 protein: CASSSTTGQGALGEKLFF. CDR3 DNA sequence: TGTGCCAGCAGCTCAACAACGGGACAGGGGGCTCTTGGTGAAAAACTGTTTTTT.

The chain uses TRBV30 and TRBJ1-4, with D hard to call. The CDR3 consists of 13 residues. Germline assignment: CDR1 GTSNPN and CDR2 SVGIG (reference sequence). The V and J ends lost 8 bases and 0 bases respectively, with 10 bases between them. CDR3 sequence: CARSSATNEKLFF. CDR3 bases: TGTGCCCGTTCTTCGGCAACTAATGAAAAACTGTTTTTT.

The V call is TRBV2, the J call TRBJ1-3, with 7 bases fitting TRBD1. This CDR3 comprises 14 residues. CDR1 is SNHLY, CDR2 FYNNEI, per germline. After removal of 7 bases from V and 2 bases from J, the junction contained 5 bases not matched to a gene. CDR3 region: CASKEQGTGNTIYF. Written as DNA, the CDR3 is TGTGCCAGCAAAGAACAGGGGACTGGAAACACCATATATTTT.

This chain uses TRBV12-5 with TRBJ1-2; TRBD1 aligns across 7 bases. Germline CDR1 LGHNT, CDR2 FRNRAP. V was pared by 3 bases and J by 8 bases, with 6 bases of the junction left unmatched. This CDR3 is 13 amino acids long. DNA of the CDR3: TGTGCTAGTGGTTTCGGACAGGATAGAGGCTACACCTTC. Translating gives CASGFGQDRGYTF.

The CDR3 DNA reads as TGTGCCAGCAGCGTATCGAATATTGGAGATTCACCCCTCCACTTT. It specifies CASSVSNIGDSPLHF. The chain employs TRBV9 and TRBJ1-6; D is unclear. Between the trimmed V and J ends, which lost 1 base and 8 bases, there was a span of 13 bases. Germline CDR1 is SGDLS and CDR2 is YYNGEE. This CDR3 is 15 amino acids long. Together with reference TRBV9 and TRBJ1-6, the CDR3 gives the full variable domain: DSGVTQTPKHLITATGQRVTLRCSPRSGDLSVYWYQQSLDQGLQFLIQYYNGEERAKGNILERFSAQQFPDLHSELNLSSLELGDSALYFCASSVSNIGDSPLHFGNGTRLTVT.

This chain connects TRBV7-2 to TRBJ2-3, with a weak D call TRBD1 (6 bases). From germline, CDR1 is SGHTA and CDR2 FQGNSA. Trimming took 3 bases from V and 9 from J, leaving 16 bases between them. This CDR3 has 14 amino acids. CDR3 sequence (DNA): TGTGCCAGCAGCTTTGACGACAGGCGAAGAACGCAGTATTTT. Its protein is CASSFDDRRRTQYF.

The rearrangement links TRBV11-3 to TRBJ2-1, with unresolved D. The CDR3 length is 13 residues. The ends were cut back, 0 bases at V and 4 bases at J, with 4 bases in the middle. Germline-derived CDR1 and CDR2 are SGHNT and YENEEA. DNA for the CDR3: TGTGCCAGCAGCTTAGATCCGTACAATGAGCAGTTCTTC. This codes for CASSLDPYNEQFF.

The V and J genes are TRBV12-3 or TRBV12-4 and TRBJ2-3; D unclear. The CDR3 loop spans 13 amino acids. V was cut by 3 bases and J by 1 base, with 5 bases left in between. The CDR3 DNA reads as TGTGCCAGCAGTTTTGTACGCACAGATACGCAGTATTTT. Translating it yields CASSFVRTDTQYF.

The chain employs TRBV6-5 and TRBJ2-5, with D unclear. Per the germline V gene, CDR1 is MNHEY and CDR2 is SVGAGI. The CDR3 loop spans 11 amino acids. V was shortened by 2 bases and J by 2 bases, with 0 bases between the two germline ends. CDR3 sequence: CASSYQETQYF. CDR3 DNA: TGTGCCAGCAGTTACCAAGAGACCCAGTACTTC.

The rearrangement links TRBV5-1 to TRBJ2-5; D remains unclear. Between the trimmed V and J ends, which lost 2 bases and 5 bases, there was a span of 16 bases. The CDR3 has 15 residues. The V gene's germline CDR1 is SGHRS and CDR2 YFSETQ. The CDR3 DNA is TGCGCCAGCAGCTTACTGGACCCTGCGAGGGAGACCCAGTACTTC. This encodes CASSLLDPARETQYF.

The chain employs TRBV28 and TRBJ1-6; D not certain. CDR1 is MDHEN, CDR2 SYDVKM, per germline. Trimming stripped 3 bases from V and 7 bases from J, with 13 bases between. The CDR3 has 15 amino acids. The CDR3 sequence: CASSLGTSLNSPLHF. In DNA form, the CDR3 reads TGTGCCAGCAGTTTGGGAACAAGTCTCAATTCACCCCTCCACTTT.

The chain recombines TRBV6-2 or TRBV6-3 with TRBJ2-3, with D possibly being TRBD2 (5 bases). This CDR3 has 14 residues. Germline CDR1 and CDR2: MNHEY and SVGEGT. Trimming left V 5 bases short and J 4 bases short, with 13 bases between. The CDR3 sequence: CASSGRTGSDTQYF. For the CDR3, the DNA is TGTGCCAGCAGTGGAAGGACTGGCTCAGATACGCAGTATTTT.

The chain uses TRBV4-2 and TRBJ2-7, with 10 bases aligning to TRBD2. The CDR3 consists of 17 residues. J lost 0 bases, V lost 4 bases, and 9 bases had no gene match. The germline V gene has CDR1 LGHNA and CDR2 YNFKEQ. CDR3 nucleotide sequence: TGTGCCAGCAGCCCACAAGCAAGCGGGAGGGCCTCCTACGAGCAGTACTTC. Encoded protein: CASSPQASGRASYEQYF.

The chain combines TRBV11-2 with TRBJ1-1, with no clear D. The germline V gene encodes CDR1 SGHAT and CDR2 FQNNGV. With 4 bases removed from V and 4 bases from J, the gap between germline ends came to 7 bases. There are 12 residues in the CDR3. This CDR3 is CASSWGSTEAFF. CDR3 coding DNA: TGTGCCAGCAGCTGGGGAAGCACTGAAGCTTTCTTT.

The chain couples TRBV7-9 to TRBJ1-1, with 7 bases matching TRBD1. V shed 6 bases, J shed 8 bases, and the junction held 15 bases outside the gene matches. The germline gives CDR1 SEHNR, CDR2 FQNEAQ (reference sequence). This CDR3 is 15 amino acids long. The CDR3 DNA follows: TGTGCCAGCAGGACCGGGACAGCCCCCGTTGGGGAAGCTTTCTTT. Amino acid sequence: CASRTGTAPVGEAFF.